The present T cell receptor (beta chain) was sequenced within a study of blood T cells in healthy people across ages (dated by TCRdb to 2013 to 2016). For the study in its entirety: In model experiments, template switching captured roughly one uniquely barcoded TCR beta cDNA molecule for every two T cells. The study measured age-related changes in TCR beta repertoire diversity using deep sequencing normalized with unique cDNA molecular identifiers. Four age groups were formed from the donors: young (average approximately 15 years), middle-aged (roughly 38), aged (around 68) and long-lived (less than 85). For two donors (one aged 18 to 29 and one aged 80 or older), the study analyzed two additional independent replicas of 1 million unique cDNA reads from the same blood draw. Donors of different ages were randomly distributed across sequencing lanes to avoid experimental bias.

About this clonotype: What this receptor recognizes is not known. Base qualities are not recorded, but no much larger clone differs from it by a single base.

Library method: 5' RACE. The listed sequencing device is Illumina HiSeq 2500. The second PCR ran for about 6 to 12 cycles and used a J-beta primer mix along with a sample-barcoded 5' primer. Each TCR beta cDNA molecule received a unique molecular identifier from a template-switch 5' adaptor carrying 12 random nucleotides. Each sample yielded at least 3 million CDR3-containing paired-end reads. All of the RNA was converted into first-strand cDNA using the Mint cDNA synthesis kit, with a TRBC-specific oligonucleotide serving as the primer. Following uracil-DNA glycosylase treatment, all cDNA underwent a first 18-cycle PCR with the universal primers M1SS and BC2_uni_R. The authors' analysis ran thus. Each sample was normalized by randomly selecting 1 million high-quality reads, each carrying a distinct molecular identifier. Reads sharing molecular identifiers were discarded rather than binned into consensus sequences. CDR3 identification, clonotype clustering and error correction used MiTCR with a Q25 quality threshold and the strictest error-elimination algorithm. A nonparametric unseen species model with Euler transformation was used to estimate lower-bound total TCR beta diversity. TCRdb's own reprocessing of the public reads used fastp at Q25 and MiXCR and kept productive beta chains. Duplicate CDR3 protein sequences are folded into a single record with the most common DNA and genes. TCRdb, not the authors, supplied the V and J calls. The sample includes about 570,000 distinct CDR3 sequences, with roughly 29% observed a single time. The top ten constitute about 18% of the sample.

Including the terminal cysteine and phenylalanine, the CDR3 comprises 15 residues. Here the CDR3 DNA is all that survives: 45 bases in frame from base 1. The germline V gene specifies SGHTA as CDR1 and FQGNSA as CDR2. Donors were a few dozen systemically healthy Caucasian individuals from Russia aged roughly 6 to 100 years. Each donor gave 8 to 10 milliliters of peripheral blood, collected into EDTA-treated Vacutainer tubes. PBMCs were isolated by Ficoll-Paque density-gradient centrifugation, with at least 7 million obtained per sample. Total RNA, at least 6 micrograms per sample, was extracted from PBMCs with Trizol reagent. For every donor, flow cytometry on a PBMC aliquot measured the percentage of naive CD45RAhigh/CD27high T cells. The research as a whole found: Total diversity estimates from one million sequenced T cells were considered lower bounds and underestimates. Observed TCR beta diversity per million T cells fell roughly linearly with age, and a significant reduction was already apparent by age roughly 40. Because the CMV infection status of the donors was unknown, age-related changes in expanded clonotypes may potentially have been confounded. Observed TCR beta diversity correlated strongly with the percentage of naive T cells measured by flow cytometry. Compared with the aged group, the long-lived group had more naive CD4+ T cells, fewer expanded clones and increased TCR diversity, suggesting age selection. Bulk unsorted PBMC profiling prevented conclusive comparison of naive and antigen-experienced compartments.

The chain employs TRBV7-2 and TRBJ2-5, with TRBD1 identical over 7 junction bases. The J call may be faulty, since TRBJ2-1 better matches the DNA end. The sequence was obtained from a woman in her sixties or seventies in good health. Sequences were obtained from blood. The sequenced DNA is TGTGCCAGCAGCTTGACAGGGTATACCTACAATGAGCAGTTCTTC. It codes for CASSLTGYTYNEQFF.